The sequence of this T cell receptor (beta chain) was determined in a study of T cell repertoires in cytomegalovirus infection. Whole-study context: Both recently identified HLA-C-restricted and well-studied HLA-B-restricted CMV epitopes were used in the study. Based on public TCR beta signatures, there were indications of CMV infection and of a matching HLA type. Study-wide results and limits: Clonotypes of TCR beta that were HLA-C-restricted and CMV-specific dominated the ex vivo response.

This clonotype was seen at least ten times. The antigen remains unidentified. TCRdb called the reads again in MiXCR, with one record for every CDR3 protein. The sample consists of some 110,000 distinct CDR3 sequences, 25% to 35% of them appearing once. The CDR3 loop spans 17 amino acids. The V gene's germline CDR1 is MGHRA and CDR2 YSYEKL. The germline V and J ends were trimmed by 3 bases and 2 bases, with 20 bases remaining between them. V usage is TRBV4-1 and J usage is TRBJ2-7; the D gene is possibly TRBD2 (6 bases). This TCR was sampled from a human donor in good health (CMV status not recorded). Some clones in this sample may be carry-over from other donors' samples. Here the sequenced sample was CD8+ T cells from cultured PBMCs, taken from culture after CMV antigen stimulation. The CDR3 loop reads CASSHGTALGLAYEQYF. CDR3 nucleotide sequence: TGCGCCAGCAGCCACGGGACTGCCTTAGGGCTGGCCTACGAGCAGTACTTC.